This T cell receptor (beta chain) originates from a study of blood T cell repertoires in COVID-19. Overall study context: Sites in the United States, Italy and Spain provided acute and convalescent COVID-19 samples. Sample material is recorded as cDNA or gDNA derived from T cells, B-cell-depleted T cells, or PBMCs.

Original methodology: Reference gene primer amplification yielded estimated nucleated cell counts. Method: immunoSEQ multiplex PCR; TCRdb's copy keeps in-frame clones and lacks some. V and J calls plus clone size are reproduced from that table; the DNA served to infer D and trimming. The sample gives tens of thousands of clones, just over 85% of which show up once; more than 4% is in the top ten. A single count supports this clone. This CDR3 contains 15 residues. This receptor was identified in a human donor in a cohort sampled during active COVID-19. The source material was peripheral blood. The chain uses TRBV21-1 and TRBJ2-3; the D call of TRBD2 is as the table states it, not checked on the DNA. TRBV21-1 is assigned pseudogene status. CDR3 in DNA: TGTGCCCCACGCGGAGGGGGGGGGCCTGCAGATACGCAGTATTTT. It yields the protein CAPRGGGGPADTQYF.